One and the same sample provided the 8 T cell receptor beta chains below, sequenced in a study of T cell responses to AZD1222 COVID-19 vaccine. The method was immunoSEQ multiplex PCR; TCRdb's version includes in-frame clones alone and lacks a portion of them. The data hold tens of thousands of clones, with roughly 90% observed a single time. The specimen comprised peripheral blood, sampled on day 0 of AZD1222 vaccination. These receptor sequences come from an adult in good health.

The chain is built from TRBV7-9 and TRBJ1-4; D is uncertain. V was shortened by 5 bases and J by 8 bases, with 12 bases between the two germline ends. This CDR3 has 13 residues. Per germline, CDR1 SEHNR and CDR2 FQNEAQ (reference sequence). For the CDR3, the DNA is TGTGCCAGCAGCCCACGGCTGGACGAAAAACTGTTTTTT. Translated: CASSPRLDEKLFF.

The chain links TRBV28 to TRBJ2-7; D is possibly TRBD1 or TRBD2 (6 bases each). The CDR3 has 14 residues. Trimming removed 3 bases from V and 8 bases from J, with 17 bases in between. Per the germline V gene, CDR1 is MDHEN and CDR2 is SYDVKM. Written as DNA, the CDR3 is TGTGCCAGCAGTTTGCCGGAACAGGGCGGGAAGCAGTACTTC. It specifies CASSLPEQGGKQYF.

V is TRBV13 and J is TRBJ1-5; D is undetermined. The CDR3 has 16 amino acids. The germline gives CDR1 PRHDT, CDR2 FYEKMQ (reference sequence). V was trimmed by 4 bases and J by 0 bases, leaving 13 bases between them. In DNA form, the CDR3 reads TGTGCCAGCAGCTCGGGAGGCCAGCCTAGCAATCAGCCCCAGCATTTT. Residues: CASSSGGQPSNQPQHF.

The CDR3 region has the DNA TGCGCCAGCAGCCGAGGGACTAGCGAGAACACCGGGGAGCTGTTTTTT. Translating gives CASSRGTSENTGELFF. This rearrangement joins TRBV4-3 to TRBJ2-2, with 10 bases lining up with TRBD2. This CDR3 contains 16 residues. CDR1 is LGHNA and CDR2 is YSLEER in the germline V gene. V was pared by 4 bases and J by 1 base, with 3 bases of the junction left unmatched.

This clone showed up just a few times. The CDR3 protein is CASSEGSSPLHF. Written as DNA, the CDR3 is TGTGCCAGCAGCGAAGGGAGTTCACCCCTCCACTTT. The chain links TRBV9 to TRBJ1-6; D gene unclear. V shed 3 bases and J shed 9 bases, with 7 bases lying between them. The germline V gene encodes CDR1 SGDLS and CDR2 YYNGEE. The CDR3 contains 12 residues.

The chain recombines TRBV6-6 with TRBJ2-2; D possibly corresponds to TRBD2 (6 bases). Germline CDR1 MNHNY, CDR2 SVGAGI (reference sequence). There are 15 residues in the CDR3. Trimming took 2 bases from V and 5 from J, leaving 12 bases between them. The CDR3 DNA sequence: TGTGCCAGCAGTTACCCCGGGGGTGGGACCGGGGAGCTGTTTTTT. Translated, it gives CASSYPGGGTGELFF.

The V gene is TRBV10-3, the J gene TRBJ1-5; possibly TRBD1 for D (5 bases). V lost 0 bases and J lost 6, with 15 bases in between. Germline CDR1 and CDR2: ENHRY and SYGVKD. The CDR3 extends over 16 amino acids. The CDR3 loop reads CAISESRGREGQPQHF. CDR3 bases: TGTGCCATCAGTGAGTCCCGGGGCCGGGAGGGTCAGCCCCAGCATTTT.

The chain combines TRBV19 with TRBJ2-1; 9 bases line up with TRBD1. Germline loops: CDR1 LNHDA, CDR2 SQIVND (reference sequence). J gave up 7 bases and V 5 bases, and 12 bases lay outside the gene matches. The CDR3 covers 16 residues. The DNA for the CDR3 is TGTGCCAGTAGTCCTGACCGGGACAGGGCTTGGAATGAGCAGTTCTTC. It yields the protein CASSPDRDRAWNEQFF. The whole variable domain, filled in from reference TRBV19 and TRBJ2-1, reads DGGITQSPKYLFRKEGQNVTLSCEQNLNHDAMYWYRQDPGQGLRLIYYSQIVNDFQKGDIAEGYSVSREKKESFPLTVTSAQKNPTAFYLCASSPDRDRAWNEQFFGPGTRLTVL.